Listed here is a single TCR beta chain. The antigen remains undetermined. The treatment here: oral pan-JAK inhibitor, 5-10 mg twice daily. These data originate in a study of CD8+ T cells in alopecia areata. In the study overall: Treatment ran 6 to 18 months, with 6 months of follow-up afterward.

Looked up from germline, CDR1 is SGHNT and CDR2 is YYREEE (reference sequence). V was pared by 4 bases and J by 8 bases, with 9 bases between. This CDR3 has 11 amino acids. Following extraction, RNA underwent reverse transcription to cDNA, which served as the sequencing template. The protocol was immunoSEQ multiplex PCR, while the TCRdb copy is restricted to in-frame clones and leaves out a portion. This table holds about 210,000 clones, about 58% found once. Points from the study as a whole: The link between baseline CD8+ expansion and response remains uncertain with one nonresponder.

Material: CD4+ T cells sorted from blood, obtained at week 4, from a patient treated with tofacitinib. This receptor was taken from a human donor with alopecia areata. This chain connects TRBV5-4 to TRBJ2-5; weak D call: TRBD2 (5 bases). CDR3 region: CASSRGTTQYF. The CDR3, as DNA: TGTGCCAGCAGCCGGGGTACAACCCAGTACTTC.